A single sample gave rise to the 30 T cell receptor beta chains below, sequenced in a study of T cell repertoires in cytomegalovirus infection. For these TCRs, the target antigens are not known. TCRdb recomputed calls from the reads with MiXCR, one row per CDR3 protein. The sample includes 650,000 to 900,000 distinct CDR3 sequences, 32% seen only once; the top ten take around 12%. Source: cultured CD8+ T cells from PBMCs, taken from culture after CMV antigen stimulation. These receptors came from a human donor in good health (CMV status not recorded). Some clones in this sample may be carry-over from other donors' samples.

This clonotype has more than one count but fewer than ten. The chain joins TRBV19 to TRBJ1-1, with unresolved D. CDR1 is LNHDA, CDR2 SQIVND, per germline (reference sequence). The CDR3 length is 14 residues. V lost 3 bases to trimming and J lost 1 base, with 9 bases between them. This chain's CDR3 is CASSIVLGNTEAFF. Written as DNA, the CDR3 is TGTGCCAGTAGTATCGTTTTAGGGAACACTGAAGCTTTCTTT.

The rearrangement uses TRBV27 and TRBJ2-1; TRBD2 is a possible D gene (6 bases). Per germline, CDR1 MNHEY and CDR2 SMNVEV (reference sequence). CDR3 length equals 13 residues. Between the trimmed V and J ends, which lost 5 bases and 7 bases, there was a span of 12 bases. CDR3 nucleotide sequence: TGTGCCAGCAGTAGCGGGCCGCGAAATGAGCAGTTCTTC. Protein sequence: CASSSGPRNEQFF.

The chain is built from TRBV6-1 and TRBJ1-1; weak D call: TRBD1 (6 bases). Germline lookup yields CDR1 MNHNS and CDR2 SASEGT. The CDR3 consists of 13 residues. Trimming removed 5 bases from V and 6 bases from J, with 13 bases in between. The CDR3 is CASSYQGFSEAFF. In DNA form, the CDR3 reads TGTGCCAGCAGTTATCAGGGGTTCTCTGAAGCTTTCTTT.

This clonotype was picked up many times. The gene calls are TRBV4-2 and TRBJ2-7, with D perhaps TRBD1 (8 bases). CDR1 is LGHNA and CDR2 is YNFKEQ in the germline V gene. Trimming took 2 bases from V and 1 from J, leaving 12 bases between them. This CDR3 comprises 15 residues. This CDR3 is CASSQNRGGSYEQYF. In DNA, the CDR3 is TGTGCCAGCAGCCAAAACAGGGGGGGGTCCTACGAGCAGTACTTC.

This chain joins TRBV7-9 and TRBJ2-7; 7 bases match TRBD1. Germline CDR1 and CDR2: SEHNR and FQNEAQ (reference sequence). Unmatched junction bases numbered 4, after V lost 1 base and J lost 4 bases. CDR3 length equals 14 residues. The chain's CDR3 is CASSLGVRGYEQYF. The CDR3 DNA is TGTGCCAGCAGCTTAGGGGTCAGGGGGTACGAGCAGTACTTC.

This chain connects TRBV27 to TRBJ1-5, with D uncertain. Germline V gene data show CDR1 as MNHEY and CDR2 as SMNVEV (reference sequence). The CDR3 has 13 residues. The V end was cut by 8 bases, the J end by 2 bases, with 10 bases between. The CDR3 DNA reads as TGTGCCAGCGGTTCTCTAGGCAATCAGCCCCAGCATTTT. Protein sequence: CASGSLGNQPQHF.

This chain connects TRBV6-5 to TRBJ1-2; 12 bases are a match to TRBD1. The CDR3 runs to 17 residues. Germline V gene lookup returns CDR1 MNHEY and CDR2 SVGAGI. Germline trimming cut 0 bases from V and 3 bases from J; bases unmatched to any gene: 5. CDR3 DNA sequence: TGTGCCAGCAGTTACTCGGGGGGACAGGGGGCGGACTATGGCTACACCTTC. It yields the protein CASSYSGGQGADYGYTF.

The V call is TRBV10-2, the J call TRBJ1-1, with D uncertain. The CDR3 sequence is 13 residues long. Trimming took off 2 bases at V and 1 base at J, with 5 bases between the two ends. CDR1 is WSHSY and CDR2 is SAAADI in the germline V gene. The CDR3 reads CASSENPNTEAFF. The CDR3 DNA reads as TGCGCCAGCAGTGAGAATCCGAACACTGAAGCTTTCTTT.

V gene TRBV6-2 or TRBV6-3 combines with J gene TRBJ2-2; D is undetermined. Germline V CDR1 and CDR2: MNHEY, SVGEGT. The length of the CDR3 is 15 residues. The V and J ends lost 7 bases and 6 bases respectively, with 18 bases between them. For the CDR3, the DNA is TGTGCCAGCACTAACCGAGCAATTTGGGCCGGGGAGCTGTTTTTT. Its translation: CASTNRAIWAGELFF.

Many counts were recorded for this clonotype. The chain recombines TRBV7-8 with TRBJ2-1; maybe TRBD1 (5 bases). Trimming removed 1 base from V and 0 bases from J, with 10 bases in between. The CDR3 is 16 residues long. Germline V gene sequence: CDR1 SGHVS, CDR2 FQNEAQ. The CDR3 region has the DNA TGTGCCAGCAGCTTAGGCCAGGGCATCTCCTACAATGAGCAGTTCTTC. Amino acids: CASSLGQGISYNEQFF.

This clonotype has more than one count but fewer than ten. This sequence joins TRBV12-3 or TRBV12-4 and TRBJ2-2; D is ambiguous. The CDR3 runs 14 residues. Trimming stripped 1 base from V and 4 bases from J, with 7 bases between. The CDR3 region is CASSLEYGTGELFF. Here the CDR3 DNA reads TGTGCCAGCAGTTTAGAATATGGCACCGGGGAGCTGTTTTTT.

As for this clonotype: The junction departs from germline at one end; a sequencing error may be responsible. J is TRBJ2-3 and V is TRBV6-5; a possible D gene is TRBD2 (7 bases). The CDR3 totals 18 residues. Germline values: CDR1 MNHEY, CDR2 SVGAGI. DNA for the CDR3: TGTGCCAGCAGCTTTCGAGGGGGGGCCGGGTATTTGTCAGATATGCAGTATTTT. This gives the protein CASSFRGGAGYLSDMQYF.

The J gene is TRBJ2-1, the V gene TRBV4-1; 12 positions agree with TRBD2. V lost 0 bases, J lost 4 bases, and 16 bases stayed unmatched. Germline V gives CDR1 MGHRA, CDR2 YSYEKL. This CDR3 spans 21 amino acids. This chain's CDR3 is CASSQDRWTSGMKNRYNEQFF. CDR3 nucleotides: TGCGCCAGCAGCCAAGATCGTTGGACTAGCGGGATGAAGAATAGGTACAATGAGCAGTTCTTC.

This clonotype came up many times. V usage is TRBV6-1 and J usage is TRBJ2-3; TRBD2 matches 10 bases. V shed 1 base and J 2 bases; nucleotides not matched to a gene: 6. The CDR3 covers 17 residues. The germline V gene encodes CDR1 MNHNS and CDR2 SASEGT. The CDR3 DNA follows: TGTGCCAGCAGTGAAGTAGCGGGGGGTCGAATCACAGATACGCAGTATTTT. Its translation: CASSEVAGGRITDTQYF.

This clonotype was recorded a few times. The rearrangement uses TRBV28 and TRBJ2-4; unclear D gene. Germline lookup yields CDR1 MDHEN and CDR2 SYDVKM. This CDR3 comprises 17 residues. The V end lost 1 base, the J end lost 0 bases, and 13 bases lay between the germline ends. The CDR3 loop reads CASSLSSTRLAKNIQYF. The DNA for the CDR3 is TGTGCCAGCAGTTTATCCTCCACGCGGTTAGCCAAAAACATTCAGTACTTC.

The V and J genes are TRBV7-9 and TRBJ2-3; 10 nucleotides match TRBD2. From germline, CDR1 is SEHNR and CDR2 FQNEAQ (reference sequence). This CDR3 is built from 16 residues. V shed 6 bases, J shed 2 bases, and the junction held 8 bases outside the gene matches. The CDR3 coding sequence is TGTGCCAGCAGTCGCCATAGCGGGGGGCTCACAGATACGCAGTATTTT. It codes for CASSRHSGGLTDTQYF.

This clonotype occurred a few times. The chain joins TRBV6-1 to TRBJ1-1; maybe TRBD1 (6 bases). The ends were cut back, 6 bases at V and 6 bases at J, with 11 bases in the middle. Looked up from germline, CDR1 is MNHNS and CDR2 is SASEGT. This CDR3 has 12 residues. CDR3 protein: CASRVGAPEAFF. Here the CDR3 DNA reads TGTGCCAGCAGGGTGGGGGCACCTGAAGCTTTCTTT.

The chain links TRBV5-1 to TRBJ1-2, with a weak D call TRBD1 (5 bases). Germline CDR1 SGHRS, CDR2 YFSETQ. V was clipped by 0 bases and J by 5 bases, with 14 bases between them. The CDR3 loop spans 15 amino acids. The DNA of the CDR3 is TGCGCCAGCAGCTTGGAGGGCCTACGGGGGTATGGCTACACCTTC. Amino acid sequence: CASSLEGLRGYGYTF.

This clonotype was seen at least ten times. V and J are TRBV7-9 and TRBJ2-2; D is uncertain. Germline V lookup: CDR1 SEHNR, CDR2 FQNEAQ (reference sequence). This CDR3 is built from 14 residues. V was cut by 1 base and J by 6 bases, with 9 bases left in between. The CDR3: CASSLEGSPGELFF. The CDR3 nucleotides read TGTGCCAGCAGCTTAGAAGGGTCGCCCGGGGAGCTGTTTTTT.

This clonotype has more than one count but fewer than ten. CDR3 sequence reads: CASRLGGMTGQVGGLRPDEQYF. CDR3 nucleotides: TGTGCCAGCAGACTGGGGGGGATGACGGGGCAAGTCGGGGGCTTAAGACCGGACGAGCAGTACTTC. This chain links TRBV5-6 with TRBJ2-7; D perhaps matches TRBD2 (7 bases). Germline values: CDR1 SGHDT, CDR2 YYEEEE. The CDR3 length is 22 residues. V was clipped by 5 bases and J by 5 bases, with 41 bases between them.

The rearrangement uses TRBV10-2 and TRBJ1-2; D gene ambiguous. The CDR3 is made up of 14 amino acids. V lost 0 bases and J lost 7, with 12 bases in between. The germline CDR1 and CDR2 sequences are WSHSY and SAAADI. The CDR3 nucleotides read TGCGCCAGCAGTGAGTCGCCGGGGTTCAGTGGCTACACCTTC. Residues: CASSESPGFSGYTF.

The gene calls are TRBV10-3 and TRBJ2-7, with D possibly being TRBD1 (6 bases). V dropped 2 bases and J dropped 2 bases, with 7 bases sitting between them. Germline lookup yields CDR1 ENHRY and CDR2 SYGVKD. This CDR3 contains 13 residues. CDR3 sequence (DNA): TGTGCCATCAGTGAGGGGACAACCTACGAGCAGTACGTC. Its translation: CAISEGTTYEQYV.

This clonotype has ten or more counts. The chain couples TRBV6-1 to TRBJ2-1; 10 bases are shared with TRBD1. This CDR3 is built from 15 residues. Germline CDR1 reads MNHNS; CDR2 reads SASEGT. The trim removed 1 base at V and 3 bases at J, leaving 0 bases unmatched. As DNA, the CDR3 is TGTGCCAGCAGTGAAGGGACAGGGGGCTACAATGAGCAGTTCTTC. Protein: CASSEGTGGYNEQFF.

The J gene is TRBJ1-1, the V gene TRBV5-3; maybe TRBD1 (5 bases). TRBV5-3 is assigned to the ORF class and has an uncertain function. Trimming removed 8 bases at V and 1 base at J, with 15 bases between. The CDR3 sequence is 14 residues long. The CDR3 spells CASSWWGSNTEAFF. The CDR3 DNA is TGTGCCAGCAGTTGGTGGGGGTCGAACACTGAAGCTTTCTTT.

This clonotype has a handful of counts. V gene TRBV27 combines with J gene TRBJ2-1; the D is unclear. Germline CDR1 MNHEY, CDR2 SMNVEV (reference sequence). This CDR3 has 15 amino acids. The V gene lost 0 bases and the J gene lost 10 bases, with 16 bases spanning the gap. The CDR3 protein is CASSLSWYLRGEQFF. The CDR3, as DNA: TGTGCCAGCAGTTTATCGTGGTACCTACGTGGGGAGCAGTTCTTC.

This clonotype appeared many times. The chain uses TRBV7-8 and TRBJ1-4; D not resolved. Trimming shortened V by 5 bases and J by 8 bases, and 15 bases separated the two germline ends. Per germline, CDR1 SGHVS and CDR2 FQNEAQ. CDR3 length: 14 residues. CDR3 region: CASSETGYGEKLFF. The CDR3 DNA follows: TGTGCCAGCAGCGAGACCGGATATGGAGAAAAACTGTTTTTT.

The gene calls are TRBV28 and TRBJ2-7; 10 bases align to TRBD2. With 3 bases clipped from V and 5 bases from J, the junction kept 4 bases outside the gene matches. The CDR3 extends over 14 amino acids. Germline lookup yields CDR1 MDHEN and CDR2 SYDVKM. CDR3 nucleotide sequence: TGTGCCAGCAGTTTCCACAGCGGGGGGGACGAGCAGTACGTC. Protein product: CASSFHSGGDEQYV.

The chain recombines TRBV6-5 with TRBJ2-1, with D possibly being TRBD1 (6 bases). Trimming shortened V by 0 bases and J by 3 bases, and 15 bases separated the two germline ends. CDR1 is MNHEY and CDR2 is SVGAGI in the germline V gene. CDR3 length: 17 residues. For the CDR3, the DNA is TGTGCCAGCAGTTACTCGGCAGGGGAATCAATCTACAATGAGCAGTTCTTC. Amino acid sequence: CASSYSAGESIYNEQFF.

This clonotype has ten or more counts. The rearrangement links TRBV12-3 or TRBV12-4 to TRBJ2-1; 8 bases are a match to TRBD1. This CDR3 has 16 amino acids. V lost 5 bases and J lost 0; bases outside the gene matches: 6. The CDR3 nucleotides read TGTGCCAGCAGTCATAACAGGGGGAACTCCTACAATGAGCAGTTCTTC. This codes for CASSHNRGNSYNEQFF.

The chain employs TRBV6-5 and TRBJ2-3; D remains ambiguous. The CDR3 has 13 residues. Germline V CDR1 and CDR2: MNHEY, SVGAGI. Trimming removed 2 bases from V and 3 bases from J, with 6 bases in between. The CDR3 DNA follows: TGTGCCAGCAGTTACGGCAGGACAGATACGCAGTATTTT. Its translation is CASSYGRTDTQYF.